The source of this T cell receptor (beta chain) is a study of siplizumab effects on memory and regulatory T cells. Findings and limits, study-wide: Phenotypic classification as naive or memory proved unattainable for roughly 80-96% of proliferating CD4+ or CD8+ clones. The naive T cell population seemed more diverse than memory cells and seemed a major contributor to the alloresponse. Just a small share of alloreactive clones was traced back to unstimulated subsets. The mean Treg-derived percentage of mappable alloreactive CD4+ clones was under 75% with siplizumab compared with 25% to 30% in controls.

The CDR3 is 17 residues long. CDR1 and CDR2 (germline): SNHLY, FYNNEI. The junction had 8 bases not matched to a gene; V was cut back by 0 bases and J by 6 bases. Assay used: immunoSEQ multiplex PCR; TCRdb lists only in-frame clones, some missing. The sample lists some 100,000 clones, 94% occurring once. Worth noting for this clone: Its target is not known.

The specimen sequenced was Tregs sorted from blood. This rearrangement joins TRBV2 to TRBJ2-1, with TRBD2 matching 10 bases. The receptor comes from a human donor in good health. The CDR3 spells CASSEALGLAGVNEQFF. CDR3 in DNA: TGTGCCAGCAGTGAAGCTTTGGGCCTAGCGGGGGTCAATGAGCAGTTCTTC.